The 9 T cell receptor beta chains reported below all come from one sample, sequenced in a study of shared clonotypes between healthy human individuals. Assay: immunoSEQ multiplex PCR; the TCRdb copy retains only in-frame clones and omits some. The sample records around 300,000 clones, around 90% being singletons. Specimen: memory CD8+ T cells sorted from blood. The subset: CD45RO+ cells pooled with CCR7-negative TemRA cells. Source of these receptors: a man aged 18 to 35 in good health.

The chain is built from TRBV27 and TRBJ2-7; 7 bases map to TRBD1. Trimming cost V 5 bases and J 2 bases; bases outside gene matches: 9. CDR1 is MNHEY, CDR2 SMNVEV, per germline (reference sequence). The CDR3 sequence is 15 residues long. The CDR3 reads CASSEGTTGPYEQYF. DNA for the CDR3: TGTGCCAGCAGTGAGGGCACGACAGGGCCCTACGAGCAGTACTTC.

The chain joins TRBV6-5 to TRBJ2-7; the match to TRBD1 covers 9 bases. J was trimmed by 3 bases and V by 4 bases; bases with no gene match: 10. The germline V gene encodes CDR1 MNHEY and CDR2 SVGAGI. CDR3 length: 16 residues. The CDR3 DNA reads as TGTGCCAGCAGTTCACAGGGGGCGATGGGGGTCTACGAGCAGTACTTC. Translated: CASSSQGAMGVYEQYF.

In nucleotides, the CDR3 is TGTGCCATCAGTGGCCATGAAGTCAGTTACGCGAACACCGGGGAGCTGTTTTTT. It translates to CAISGHEVSYANTGELFF. This chain connects TRBV10-3 to TRBJ2-2; no definite D call. V lost 4 bases, J lost 0 bases, and 18 bases lay in between. This CDR3 spans 18 amino acids. Per germline, CDR1 ENHRY and CDR2 SYGVKD.

The chain has TRBV7-9 and TRBJ2-7; no definite D call. Trimming stripped 3 bases from V and 3 bases from J, with 6 bases between. CDR1 SEHNR and CDR2 FQNEAQ come from the germline V gene (reference sequence). This CDR3 contains 12 residues. The CDR3 reads CASSFTGYEQYF. In DNA, the CDR3 is TGTGCCAGCAGCTTTACTGGCTACGAGCAGTACTTC.

The rearrangement joins TRBV7-2 to TRBJ1-6; no firm D call. Germline CDR1 is SGHTA and CDR2 is FQGNSA. V lost 6 bases and J 9 bases, leaving 9 bases between the germline ends. The CDR3 loop spans 12 amino acids. CDR3: CASSNLISPLHF. The CDR3 DNA follows: TGTGCCAGCAGTAATTTGATTTCACCCCTCCACTTT.

CDR3 protein: CASSPRRGYTFHF. The DNA of the CDR3 is TGCGCCAGCAGCCCACGCAGAGGTTACACCTTCCACTTT. The chain recombines TRBV4-1 with TRBJ1-6; no clear D. Germline CDR1 and CDR2: MGHRA and YSYEKL. The CDR3 has 13 residues. Trimming took 4 bases from V and 17 from J, leaving 18 bases between them.

J is TRBJ2-1 and V is TRBV19; D gene uncertain. Germline V CDR1 and CDR2: LNHDA, SQIVND (reference sequence). This CDR3 spans 13 amino acids. V lost 2 bases, J lost 5 bases, and 7 bases lay in between. The CDR3 coding sequence is TGTGCCAGTAGTATAATTCTCCACAATGAGCAGTTCTTC. The encoded protein is CASSIILHNEQFF.

The V and J genes are TRBV10-2 and TRBJ2-2; D ambiguous. The CDR3 has 14 amino acids. The germline V gene encodes CDR1 WSHSY and CDR2 SAAADI. The germline V and J ends were trimmed by 6 bases and 3 bases, with 11 bases remaining between them. CDR3 nucleotides: TGCGCCAGCAGAGACACCAGGTACACCGGGGAGCTGTTTTTT. This codes for CASRDTRYTGELFF.

The CDR3 is CASSEPGQETQYF. The CDR3 DNA is TGTGCCAGCAGTGAGCCAGGACAAGAGACCCAGTACTTC. The gene calls are TRBV27 and TRBJ2-5; D not resolved. CDR1 MNHEY and CDR2 SMNVEV come from the germline V gene (reference sequence). Trimming removed 5 bases from V and 2 bases from J, with 9 bases in between. The CDR3 runs 13 residues.